A single sample is the source of the 22 T cell receptor beta chains below, sequenced in a study of post-analysis software for immune sequencing data. Their cognate antigens are unknown. Libraries were made from TCR beta cDNA, and they carried unique molecular identifiers. TCRdb reprocessed the PCR reads with MiXCR, giving one entry per CDR3 protein. The sample shows about 460,000 distinct CDR3 sequences, around 40% of them seen only once. Study results and caveats: Five or six TRBV segments, TRBV5-6, TRBV5-1 and TRBV20-1 among them, were found more frequent in patients than controls.

The specimen was blood. These receptors were taken from a girl under 18 with multiple sclerosis.

Remarks on this clonotype: The junction departs from germline at one end; a sequencing error may be responsible. The V and J genes are TRBV20-1 and TRBJ2-7, with D perhaps being TRBD1 or TRBD2 (5 bases each). There are 14 residues in the CDR3. The germline V gene has CDR1 DFQATT and CDR2 SNEGSKA (reference sequence). The CDR3 reads CSASGDRISYEQYF. In DNA form, the CDR3 reads TGCAGTGCTAGCGGGGACCGCATCTCCTACGAGCAGTACTTT.

The chain combines TRBV5-6 with TRBJ2-1; TRBD2 agrees at 10 bases. V trimming: 0 bases; J trimming: 9 bases; junction bases outside the gene matches: 6. There are 15 residues in the CDR3. Germline V CDR1 and CDR2: SGHDT, YYEEEE. CDR3 sequence reads: CASSLGPSGSTEQFF. The CDR3 region has the DNA TGTGCCAGCAGCTTGGGACCTAGCGGGAGTACTGAGCAGTTCTTC.

This clonotype has just a few counts. V gene TRBV7-3 combines with J gene TRBJ2-7, with 10 bases matching TRBD2. V was clipped by 3 bases and J by 4 bases; unmatched bases: 0. The germline V gene encodes CDR1 SGHTA and CDR2 FQGTGA. CDR3 length: 13 amino acids. The CDR3 nucleotides read TGTGCCAGCAGCTTTAGCGGGAGGTACGAGCAGTACTTC. As protein: CASSFSGRYEQYF. Filled out from reference TRBV7-3 and TRBJ2-7, the complete variable domain reads GAGVSQTPSNKVTEKGKYVELRCDPISGHTALYWYRQSLGQGPEFLIYFQGTGAADDSGLPNDRFFAVRPEGSVSTLKIQRTERGDSAVYLCASSFSGRYEQYFGPGTRLTVT.

There are a few counts of this clonotype. Here the CDR3 DNA reads TGCAGTGCTAGAGGGGGACAGGGGCATATTCGGTTAAATCAGCCCCAGCATTTT. This sequence encodes CSARGGQGHIRLNQPQHF. The chain couples TRBV20-1 to TRBJ1-5, with 10 bases aligning to TRBD1. V was pared by 1 base and J by 4 bases, with 13 bases of the junction left unmatched. The CDR3 is 18 residues long. Germline CDR1 reads DFQATT; CDR2 reads SNEGSKA (reference sequence).

The chain combines TRBV20-1 with TRBJ2-7, with TRBD2 matching over 9 bases. Germline loops: CDR1 DFQATT, CDR2 SNEGSKA (reference sequence). CDR3 length: 15 residues. J gave up 7 bases and V 7 bases, and 17 bases lay outside the gene matches. CDR3 protein: CSVGGMVAGDGEQYF. CDR3 coding DNA: TGCAGTGTCGGGGGTATGGTAGCGGGAGATGGGGAGCAGTACTTC.

With regard to this clonotype: One end of the junction does not line up with germline, which may come from a read error. The chain has TRBV20-1 and TRBJ2-5; TRBD1 agrees at 7 bases. The CDR3 is 14 residues long. CDR1 DFQATT and CDR2 SNEGSKA come from the germline V gene (reference sequence). The CDR3 protein is CSARDNRGQEAQYF. The DNA for the CDR3 is TGCAGTGCTAGAGATAACAGGGGTCAAGAGGCCCAGTACTTC.

This chain connects TRBV6-5 to TRBJ2-1; no clear D. Between the trimmed V and J ends, which lost 5 bases and 15 bases, there was a span of 17 bases. Germline V gene sequence: CDR1 MNHEY, CDR2 SVGAGI. There are 12 residues in the CDR3. The CDR3 is CASSNPRHRPFF. DNA for the CDR3: TGTGCCAGCAGTAACCCTAGGCACCGTCCGTTCTTC.

This clonotype was observed once. This chain uses TRBV10-1 with TRBJ1-2, with 8 bases identical to TRBD1. The CDR3 is 13 amino acids. Trimming at V came to 2 bases and at J to 8 bases, leaving 4 bases not matched to a gene. CDR1 is WNHNN and CDR2 is SYGVQD in the germline V gene (reference sequence). CDR3 nucleotide sequence: TGCGCCAGCAGTGAGAACAGGGGGTTCGGCTACACCTTC. Protein sequence: CASSENRGFGYTF.

This chain links TRBV28 with TRBJ2-7; D is uncertain. Germline CDR1 reads MDHEN; CDR2 reads SYDVKM. CDR3 size: 11 residues. Trimming took off 6 bases at V and 12 bases at J, with 15 bases between the two ends. The CDR3 protein is CASSHLRLLYF. The CDR3 DNA reads TGTGCCAGCAGCCATTTGAGGTTGTTGTACTTC.

The chain has TRBV18 and TRBJ1-2; D not certain. The CDR3 loop spans 14 amino acids. Trimming stripped 2 bases from V and 2 bases from J, with 9 bases between. Germline V gene data show CDR1 as KGHSH and CDR2 as LQKENI. The CDR3 sequence: CASSPESLNYGYTF. The CDR3 nucleotides are TGTGCCAGCTCACCAGAATCCCTAAACTATGGCTACACCTTC.

This chain joins TRBV15 and TRBJ2-5, with TRBD1 as a possible D gene (6 bases). CDR3 size: 13 residues. CDR1 and CDR2 (germline): LNHNV, YYDKDF (reference sequence). Deletions cut 5 bases from V and 5 bases from J, with 12 bases between. The CDR3 bases are TGTGCCACCAGCGATCAGGGGACGGAGACCCAGTACTTC. Amino acid sequence: CATSDQGTETQYF.

The chain joins TRBV4-1 to TRBJ2-4, with D possibly being TRBD2 (6 bases). TRBJ2-7 explains the end of the DNA better; the J call may be wrong. CDR3 size: 15 residues. Germline V gives CDR1 MGHRA, CDR2 YSYEKL. CDR3 DNA: TGCGCCAGCAGCACCCTCCGGGACTCAACCTACGAGCAGTACTTC. Amino acid sequence: CASSTLRDSTYEQYF.

The V and J genes are TRBV7-2 and TRBJ2-1; D remains unclear. Germline CDR1 reads SGHTA; CDR2 reads FQGNSA. The CDR3 consists of 13 residues. V shed 2 bases and J shed 2 bases, with 4 bases lying between them. The CDR3 DNA sequence: TGTGCCAGCAGCTTAAATGCCTACAATGAGCAGTTCTTC. Translation gives CASSLNAYNEQFF. The full variable domain, completed using reference TRBV7-2 and TRBJ2-1, is GAGVSQSPSNKVTEKGKDVELRCDPISGHTALYWYRQSLGQGLEFLIYFQGNSAPDKSGLPSDRFSAERTGGSVSTLTIQRTQQEDSAVYLCASSLNAYNEQFFGPGTRLTVL.

This clonotype was counted once. V gene TRBV5-6 combines with J gene TRBJ1-2; TRBD1 matches at 11 bases. The CDR3 covers 16 residues. The junction had 9 bases not matched to a gene; V was cut back by 4 bases and J by 4 bases. Germline V gene sequence: CDR1 SGHDT, CDR2 YYEEEE. The CDR3: CASSGPGTGGLYGYTF. DNA of the CDR3: TGTGCCAGCAGCGGCCCCGGGACAGGGGGACTCTATGGCTACACCTTC.

This chain connects TRBV6-2 or TRBV6-3 to TRBJ2-7; 7 nucleotides agree with TRBD1. Germline trimming cut 2 bases from V and 4 bases from J; bases unmatched to any gene: 5. The V gene's germline CDR1 is MNHEY and CDR2 SVGEGT. The CDR3 extends over 14 amino acids. The CDR3 reads CASSYDRVTYEQYF. CDR3 sequence (DNA): TGTGCCAGCAGTTACGACAGGGTCACTTACGAGCAGTACTTC.

This sequence joins TRBV29-1 and TRBJ1-1; the D is unclear. The germline gives CDR1 SQVTM, CDR2 ANQGSEA. This CDR3 is 13 amino acids long. With 4 bases removed from V and 0 bases from J, the gap between germline ends came to 9 bases. This chain's CDR3 is CSVVSGMNTEAFF. In DNA form, the CDR3 reads TGCAGCGTTGTATCCGGAATGAACACTGAAGCTTTCTTT.

The chain combines TRBV12-3 or TRBV12-4 with TRBJ2-3; 8 bases map to TRBD1. V lost 9 bases to trimming and J lost 3 bases; unmatched junction nucleotides: 5. This CDR3 is built from 13 residues. In DNA, the CDR3 is TGTGCCAGTCGGACAGGGCTAACAGATACGCAGTATTTT. Translation: CASRTGLTDTQYF.

V is TRBV12-3 or TRBV12-4 and J is TRBJ2-5; maybe TRBD1 (6 bases). V gave up 5 bases and J gave up 3 bases, with 13 bases separating them. The CDR3 spans 14 residues. CDR3 coding DNA: TGTGCCAGCAGTCAAGGACAGCTTAAAGAGACCCAGTACTTC. Amino acids: CASSQGQLKETQYF.

The rearrangement links TRBV11-2 to TRBJ2-1; D gene unclear. With 4 bases removed from V and 1 base from J, the gap between germline ends came to 17 bases. Looked up from germline, CDR1 is SGHAT and CDR2 is FQNNGV. There are 17 residues in the CDR3. CDR3 coding DNA: TGTGCCAGCAGCTCGCCGAAAGGCCTAGTATCCTACAATGAGCAGTTCTTC. Translation gives CASSSPKGLVSYNEQFF. The complete variable domain, with remaining parts taken from reference TRBV11-2 and TRBJ2-1, reads EAGVAQSPRYKIIEKRQSVAFWCNPISGHATLYWYQQILGQGPKLLIQFQNNGVVDDSQLPKDRFSAERLKGVDSTLKIQPAKLEDSAVYLCASSSPKGLVSYNEQFFGPGTRLTVL.

The chain has TRBV10-3 and TRBJ2-1; maybe TRBD1 (6 bases). This CDR3 region has 15 residues. Germline V gene lookup returns CDR1 ENHRY and CDR2 SYGVKD. Trimming cost V 0 bases and J 5 bases, with 11 bases left between them. The CDR3 sequence is CAISESQGGNNEQFF. The CDR3 DNA is TGTGCCATCAGTGAGTCCCAAGGGGGAAACAATGAGCAGTTCTTC.

The CDR3 DNA follows: TGTGCCAGCAGCGCCGGGGCAGGGAAAAATGAAAAACTGTTTTTT. Translating it yields CASSAGAGKNEKLFF. This chain joins TRBV7-9 and TRBJ1-4; tentatively, D is TRBD1 (5 bases). This CDR3 is 15 amino acids long. Germline values: CDR1 SEHNR, CDR2 FQNEAQ (reference sequence). The V gene lost 5 bases and the J gene lost 5 bases, with 15 bases spanning the gap.

The rearrangement links TRBV7-3 to TRBJ2-1; TRBD1 might be the D (6 bases). V lost 5 bases to trimming and J lost 8 bases, with 16 bases between them. The CDR3 covers 14 residues. Germline V gene sequence: CDR1 SGHTA, CDR2 FQGTGA. The CDR3 sequence: CASSPHLPGDEQFF. The DNA of the CDR3 is TGTGCCAGCAGCCCCCACCTTCCAGGGGATGAGCAGTTCTTC. Full variable domain (rest looked up from reference TRBV7-3 and TRBJ2-1): GAGVSQTPSNKVTEKGKYVELRCDPISGHTALYWYRQSLGQGPEFLIYFQGTGAADDSGLPNDRFFAVRPEGSVSTLKIQRTERGDSAVYLCASSPHLPGDEQFFGPGTRLTVL.